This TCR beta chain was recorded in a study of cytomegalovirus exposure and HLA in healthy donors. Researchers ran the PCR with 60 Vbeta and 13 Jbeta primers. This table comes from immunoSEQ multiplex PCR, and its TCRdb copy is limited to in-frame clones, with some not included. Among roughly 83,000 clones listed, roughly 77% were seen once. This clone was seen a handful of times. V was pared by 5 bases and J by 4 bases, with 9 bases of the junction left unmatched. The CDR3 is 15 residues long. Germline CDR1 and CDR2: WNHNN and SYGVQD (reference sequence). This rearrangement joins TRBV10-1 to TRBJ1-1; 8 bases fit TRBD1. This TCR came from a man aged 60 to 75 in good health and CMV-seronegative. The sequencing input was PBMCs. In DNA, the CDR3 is TGCGCCAGCAGTCGGACAGGGTGGCCGGGCACTGAAGCTTTCTTT. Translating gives CASSRTGWPGTEAFF.